This TCR beta chain was documented in a study of T cells in Graves' hyperthyroidism and ophthalmopathy (dated 2019 in TCRdb). Study-level background: Peripheral blood samples were taken at the time of initial diagnosis, prior to any treatment. To identify distinguishing TCR V-J signatures, a discovery cohort of 100 or so patients was used, comprising 43 with Graves' ophthalmopathy and 57 with stable Graves' hyperthyroidism. Prospective prediction of ophthalmopathy was tested in an independent validation cohort of fewer than 20 hyperthyroidism patients and some 17 patients who later progressed to ophthalmopathy. The 90 or so discovery patients were randomly split 7:3 into training and test sets. In addition, the study compared T-cell repertoires in thyroid tissue and in blood from over 5 Graves' hyperthyroidism patients. After sampling, hyperthyroidism patients received methimazole starting at 30 mg daily, and ophthalmopathy patients received high-dose intravenous methylprednisolone. The paper reports TCR Vbeta CDR3 sequencing of some 140 peripheral blood samples: 40 or so ophthalmopathy, 70 to 85 hyperthyroidism and approximately 17 progressor patients. Results and caveats for the whole study, not just this receptor: No statistical method was used to set the sample size in advance, and investigators knew the group allocation. In validation, the model predicted progression to ophthalmopathy with roughly 70% sensitivity and roughly 72% specificity, a median of approximately 6.7 months before onset. Most expanded thyroid clonotypes (frequency above 0.001) were also detected in blood, a finding suggesting that blood repertoires may reflect thyroid immune responses. A model built on a 13 V-J signature distinguished ophthalmopathy from stable hyperthyroidism, reaching around 90% sensitivity and around 81% specificity in cross-validation and 80%/75% in testing.

Stable Graves' hyperthyroidism was defined as no progression to ophthalmopathy during 18 months of follow-up. Hyperthyroidism patients were aged 18 to 65 years and newly diagnosed, with disease duration of less than 2 months. The study excluded patients with uncontrolled infections, other autoimmune diseases, pregnancy or lactation. Diagnoses relied on clinical symptoms, serum thyroxine and TRAb, thyroid ultrasound and orbital computed tomography. Ficoll-Paque density gradient centrifugation was used to isolate PBMCs from approximately 11 ml of fresh peripheral blood. Trizol reagent was used to extract total RNA, and RNA quality was then checked on an Agilent 2100 Bioanalyzer. This clonotype showed up many times. No cognate antigen has been identified for it. Base qualities are not recorded, but no much larger clone differs from it by a single base. CDR1 and CDR2 are read off the germline V gene (reference sequence) as GTSNPN and SVGIG. From the cysteine through the phenylalanine, the CDR3 covers 14 amino acids. Of all the DNA, just the CDR3 is kept, 42 bases in frame from base 1. V and J lose 0 bases and 3 bases, and a span of 12 bases separates them.

The TCR beta CDR3 regions were amplified from the RNA transcripts. The TCR CDR3 was subjected to a first round of RT-PCR using the HTBI primer set and the Qiagen OneStep RT-PCR kit. Libraries were constructed in a second round of multiplex PCR, after which size selection and purification were performed. Libraries were sequenced paired-end with 100 bp reads on an Illumina HiSeq2000. The authors processed their data as follows. SOAPnuke was used to process the raw data, with reads discarded if the reads contained adapters or uncalled bases, had a mean Phred below 15, or lacked an exact constant-primer or identifier match. COPE v1.2.5 was used to merge the high-quality paired reads, and each unique nucleotide sequence was defined as a clonotype. Clonotypes were aligned to IMGT TRBV, TRBD and TRBJ reference segments using MiTCR v1.1. Only V-J combinations with frequency above 0.0001, covering 99% to 99.2% of repertoires, were analysed. A TCS score was defined as the ratio of F50 (clonal expansion) to E x V (chaos), with BLOSUM62-based TCRdist applied between CDR3 peptides within each V-J. Welch's t-statistics and random forest reduced several hundred V-J features to roughly 13, which were used in a naive Bayes classifier (R e1071). Using fastp trimming at Q25 and MiXCR clonotype assembly, TCRdb reanalyzed the public sequencing data and kept in-frame beta chains. Under each unique CDR3 protein, matching rows form one entry showing the most common genes and DNA. In this record, the V and J calls reflect TCRdb's handling and not the investigators' own analysis. The sample profile shows under 550,000 distinct CDR3 sequences; roughly 15% of them were found once. Together, the top ten hold 5.3% of the sample.

The rearranged chain carries TRBV30 and TRBJ2-7, and the D gene may be TRBD2, 6 bases matching. The specimen sequenced was blood. This clonotype originated in a woman aged 18-30 years with Graves' hyperthyroidism. The CDR3 reads as follows: CAWSVGRGGYEQYF. The DNA sequence reads TGTGCCTGGAGTGTAGGTAGGGGAGGCTACGAGCAGTACTTC.